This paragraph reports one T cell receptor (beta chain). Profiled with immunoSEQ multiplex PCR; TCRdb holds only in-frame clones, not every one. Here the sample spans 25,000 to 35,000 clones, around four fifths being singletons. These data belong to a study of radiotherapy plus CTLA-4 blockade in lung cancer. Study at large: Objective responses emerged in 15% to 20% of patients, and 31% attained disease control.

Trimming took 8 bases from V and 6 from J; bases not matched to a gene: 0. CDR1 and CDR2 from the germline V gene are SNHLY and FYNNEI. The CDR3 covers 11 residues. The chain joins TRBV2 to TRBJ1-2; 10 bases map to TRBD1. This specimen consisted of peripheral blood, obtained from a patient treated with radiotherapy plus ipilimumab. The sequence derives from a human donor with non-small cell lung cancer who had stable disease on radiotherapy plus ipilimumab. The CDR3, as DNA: TGTGCCAGCGGGACAGGGGATGGCTACACCTTC. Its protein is CASGTGDGYTF.